Listed below are T cell receptor beta chains from one sample, sequenced in a study of T cell responses to AZD1222 COVID-19 vaccine. Using immunoSEQ multiplex PCR, the repertoire was profiled, and TCRdb retains in-frame clones only, with some absent. The repertoire has 150,000 to 200,000 clones, over 75% of them found once; the top ten carry approximately 3%. Specimen: peripheral blood, collected on day 0 of AZD1222 vaccination. These receptors all stem from an adult in good health. CDR3s include the opening cysteine and the closing phenylalanine or tryptophan. A D gene is named only where the DNA matches it firmly. Size values are once, few and many counts, or a class for expanded clones, and some rows have none.

d_gene,j_gene,abundance,v_gene,CDR3nt,CDR3aa
-,TRBJ1-6,-,TRBV21-1,TGTGCCAGCATGCCTCACCGCCTCCGAAGGGCCGATAGGGATAATTCACCCCTCCACTTT,CASMPHRLRRADRDNSPLHF
-,TRBJ1-1,-,TRBV5-1,TGCGCCAGCAGCGAGGGTGGGGGGCGAGTCACTGAAGCTTTCTTT,CASSEGGGRVTEAFF
TRBD2,TRBJ2-7,-,TRBV6-1,TGTGCCAGCAGTGAAATTGGGACTAGCAGGGACGAGCAGTACTTC,CASSEIGTSRDEQYF
TRBD1,TRBJ2-7,-,TRBV7-3,TGTGCCAGCAGCATACAGGGGGCGCGGGAGCAGTACTTC,CASSIQGAREQYF
TRBD1,TRBJ1-2,-,TRBV4-1,TGCGCCAGCAGCCAAGGCCCGACAGGGGCAGGGGATGGCTACACCTTC,CASSQGPTGAGDGYTF
-,TRBJ2-1,-,TRBV4-3,TGCGCCAGCAGCCAAGATCCGGGTAGCTCCAATGAGCAGTTCTTC,CASSQDPGSSNEQFF
-,TRBJ2-1,-,TRBV12-3/TRBV12-4,TGTGCCAGCAGTTTAGAGGGGCAGTTCTTC,CASSLEGQFF
-,TRBJ2-5,-,TRBV7-2,TGTGCCAGCAGCCCCCCCCTTAAGGGACGACAAGAGACCCAGTACTTC,CASSPPLKGRQETQYF
TRBD2,TRBJ2-5,-,TRBV7-2,TGTGCCAGCAGCTTCGGGCGGGAGCCGGAGACCCAGTACTTC,CASSFGREPETQYF
-,TRBJ2-2,-,TRBV11-2,TGTGCCAGCAGCTTAGATCATGTCGGGGAGCTGTTTTTT,CASSLDHVGELFF
-,TRBJ1-2,-,TRBV30,TGTGCCTGGAGTGACCCGAGGGGGGGCAAGGGCTACACCTTC,CAWSDPRGGKGYTF
TRBD1,TRBJ1-1,-,TRBV5-1,TGCGCCAGCAGCTTACGACAGGGAATGAGCACTGAAGCTTTCTTT,CASSLRQGMSTEAFF
-,TRBJ2-3,-,TRBV3-1/TRBV3-2,TGTGCCAGCAGTCTAGTGGGAGACACGCAGTATTTT,CASSLVGDTQYF
-,TRBJ2-1,-,TRBV13,TGTGCCAGCACCTCTATCGGGGCCTTATCCAATGAGCAGTTCTTC,CASTSIGALSNEQFF
-,TRBJ1-2,-,TRBV3-1/TRBV3-2,TGTGCCAGCAGCCAAGTAGGAGCCGGCTACACCTTC,CASSQVGAGYTF
-,TRBJ2-1,-,TRBV7-8,TGTGCCAGCAGCTCAGCACCTCGGACCTACAATGAGCAGTTCTTC,CASSSAPRTYNEQFF
-,TRBJ2-7,once,TRBV13,TGTGCCAGCAGCTTATTTGGGACAAAGTCCTACGAGCAGTACTTC,CASSLFGTKSYEQYF
-,TRBJ2-7,-,TRBV27,TGTGCCAGCAGTCCACCAGGGGGGTACCACGAGCAGTACTTC,CASSPPGGYHEQYF
-,TRBJ2-3,-,TRBV15,TGTGCCACCAGCACCCGACAGGCCACAGATACGCAGTATTTT,CATSTRQATDTQYF
TRBD2,TRBJ2-7,-,TRBV7-2,TGTGCCAGCAGCTTAGCGGGGATAGGGACTATACACGAGCAGTACTTC,CASSLAGIGTIHEQYF